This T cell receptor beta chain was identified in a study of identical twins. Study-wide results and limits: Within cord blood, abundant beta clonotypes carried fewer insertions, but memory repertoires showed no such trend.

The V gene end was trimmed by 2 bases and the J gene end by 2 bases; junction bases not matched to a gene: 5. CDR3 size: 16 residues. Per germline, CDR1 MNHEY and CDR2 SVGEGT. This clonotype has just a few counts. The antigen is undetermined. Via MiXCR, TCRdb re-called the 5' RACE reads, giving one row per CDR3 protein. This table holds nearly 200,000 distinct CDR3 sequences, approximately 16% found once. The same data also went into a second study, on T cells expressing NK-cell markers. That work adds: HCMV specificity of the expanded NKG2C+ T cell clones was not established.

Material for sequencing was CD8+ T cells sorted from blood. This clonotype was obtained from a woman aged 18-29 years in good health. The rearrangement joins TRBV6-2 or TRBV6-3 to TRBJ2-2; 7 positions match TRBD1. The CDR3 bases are TGTGCCAGCAGTTACATACAGGGGCTTAACACCGGGGAGCTGTTTTTT. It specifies CASSYIQGLNTGELFF.